Below, 10 T cell receptor beta chains from the same sample are listed, as sequenced in a study of T cell repertoires in cytomegalovirus infection. No antigen has been assigned to these receptors. TCRdb itself ran the reads through MiXCR, one entry per CDR3 protein. This sample has about 890,000 distinct CDR3 sequences, with under 40% found just once. The starting material was cultured CD8+ T cells from PBMCs, obtained from culture after CMV antigen stimulation. The receptors were gathered from a human donor in good health (CMV status not recorded). Some clones in this sample may be carry-over from other donors' samples.

The chain uses TRBV6-2 or TRBV6-3 and TRBJ1-1, with no clear D. V dropped 0 bases and J dropped 6 bases, with 8 bases sitting between them. From germline, CDR1 is MNHEY and CDR2 SVGEGT. The CDR3 extends over 13 amino acids. CDR3 nucleotide sequence: TGTGCCAGCAGTTACTCAGGTTTCTCTGAAGCTTTCTTT. This gives the protein CASSYSGFSEAFF.

This rearrangement joins TRBV10-3 to TRBJ2-1; tentative D call: TRBD2 (6 bases). V dropped 4 bases and J dropped 9 bases, with 10 bases sitting between them. The CDR3 runs 12 residues. The germline V gene encodes CDR1 ENHRY and CDR2 SYGVKD. The CDR3 DNA is TGTGCCATCAGTGCCGGGGAGGTTGAGCAGTTCTTC. It yields the protein CAISAGEVEQFF.

This clonotype showed up just a few times. CDR3 region: CASSGTGASNTEAFF. The CDR3 DNA reads TGTGCCAGCAGTGGGACAGGGGCTTCGAACACTGAAGCTTTCTTT. This sequence joins TRBV7-9 and TRBJ1-1; 10 positions match TRBD1. The CDR3 consists of 15 residues. Per the germline V gene, CDR1 is SEHNR and CDR2 is FQNEAQ (reference sequence). With V trimmed by 6 bases and J by 1 base, 5 bases remained unmatched.

The chain has TRBV19 and TRBJ2-7; possibly TRBD2 for D (5 bases). Germline V gene sequence: CDR1 LNHDA, CDR2 SQIVND (reference sequence). This CDR3 is built from 13 residues. V lost 2 bases to trimming and J lost 5 bases, with 10 bases between them. The DNA for the CDR3 is TGTGCCAGTAGTATAAAGAGGGCCAACGAGCAGTACTTC. This sequence encodes CASSIKRANEQYF.

This chain connects TRBV10-3 to TRBJ2-3; TRBD1 agrees at 9 bases. The CDR3 runs 14 residues. CDR1 ENHRY and CDR2 SYGVKD come from the germline V gene. V lost 6 bases, J lost 7 bases, and 8 bases stayed unmatched. DNA for the CDR3: TGTGCCATCAGCCCCCGGGACAGGGACAATACGCAGTATTTT. Residues: CAISPRDRDNTQYF.

This clonotype has more than one count but fewer than ten. The gene calls are TRBV27 and TRBJ1-5; 7 nucleotides line up with TRBD1. The CDR3 spans 14 residues. V was clipped by 5 bases and J by 4 bases; unmatched bases: 5. In germline, CDR1 is MNHEY, CDR2 SMNVEV (reference sequence). The CDR3 loop reads CASSPTGWNQPQHF. CDR3 DNA sequence: TGTGCCAGCAGTCCGACAGGGTGGAATCAGCCCCAGCATTTT.

This clonotype was seen more than once but under ten times. The V gene is TRBV19, the J gene TRBJ2-6; D remains ambiguous. This CDR3 has 13 amino acids. V shed 3 bases and J shed 4 bases, with 4 bases lying between them. Germline CDR1 is LNHDA and CDR2 is SQIVND (reference sequence). CDR3 region: CASSIAGANVLTF. CDR3 nucleotides: TGTGCCAGTAGTATTGCCGGGGCCAACGTCCTGACTTTC.

The rearrangement uses TRBV6-6 and TRBJ1-5, with 7 bases matching TRBD1. The CDR3 covers 16 residues. Germline V gives CDR1 MNHNY, CDR2 SVGAGI (reference sequence). J lost 5 bases, V lost 6 bases, and 13 bases had no gene match. CDR3 amino acids: CASRGLQGRRYQPQHF. In DNA form, the CDR3 reads TGTGCCAGCAGAGGTCTACAGGGGCGTCGCTATCAGCCCCAGCATTTT.

In the case of this clonotype: A read error may explain this, as a much larger clone is one base away. The V call is TRBV7-2, the J call TRBJ2-2, with 7 bases identical to TRBD1. This CDR3 has 15 residues. V lost 10 bases and J lost 10; bases outside the gene matches: 18. Germline loops: CDR1 SGHTA, CDR2 FQGNSA. The DNA for the CDR3 is TGTGCCAACACCCTTATTCCCGACAGGGCGGAGGAGCTGTTTTTT. It yields the protein CANTLIPDRAEELFF.

This clonotype was detected a few times. The V gene is TRBV25-1, the J gene TRBJ1-1; the D gene is possibly TRBD1 (5 bases). The CDR3 consists of 15 residues. Trimming took 3 bases from V and 4 from J, leaving 15 bases between them. Germline-derived CDR1 and CDR2 are MGHDK and SYGVNS. The CDR3 sequence is CASSDPGGLGTEAFF. In DNA, the CDR3 is TGTGCCAGCAGTGACCCCGGGGGGTTGGGCACTGAAGCTTTCTTT.